The sequence of this T cell receptor (beta chain) was determined in a study of identical twins. Study-wide points: A lower insertion count was a feature of abundant cord blood beta clonotypes, with no such feature in memory repertoires. Compared with unrelated sharing, twin-shared out-of-frame alpha sequences had more low-probability sequences. The models systematically underestimated how much out-of-frame TCR alpha was shared in monozygotic twins. Less excess twin sharing appeared in beta out-of-frame sequences.

This clonotype showed up just a few times. Its antigen remains unidentified. Germline V gene lookup returns CDR1 KGHSH and CDR2 LQKENI. Trimming removed 2 bases from V and 4 bases from J, with 12 bases in between. The CDR3 contains 15 residues. MiXCR, run by TCRdb on the 5' RACE reads, gives a single entry per CDR3 protein. The sample has about 200,000 distinct CDR3 sequences; about 10% are singletons. The sample consisted of memory T cells sorted from blood. The rearrangement joins TRBV18 to TRBJ2-1; D is possibly TRBD1 (6 bases). The receptor was derived from a man aged 50-60 years in good health. CDR3 DNA sequence: TGTGCCAGCTCACCAAGCCAGGGGTCTTACAATGAGCAGTTCTTC. It specifies CASSPSQGSYNEQFF.